This T cell receptor beta chain comes out of a study of T cells in Graves' hyperthyroidism and ophthalmopathy (dated by TCRdb to about 2019). Concerning the study at large: Peripheral blood samples were taken at the time of initial diagnosis, prior to any treatment. To identify TCR V-J signatures that set the groups apart, the researchers used a discovery cohort of 100 patients, made up of 43 with Graves' ophthalmopathy and some 55 with stable Graves' hyperthyroidism. Prospective prediction of ophthalmopathy was tested in an independent validation cohort of about 19 hyperthyroidism patients and 17 patients who later progressed to ophthalmopathy. The 75 to 100 discovery patients were divided at random into training and test sets in a 7:3 ratio. In several Graves' hyperthyroidism patients, the study also compared T-cell repertoires from thyroid tissue with T-cell repertoires from blood. After blood sampling, hyperthyroidism patients were treated with methimazole at a starting dose of 30 mg daily, and ophthalmopathy patients were treated with high-dose intravenous methylprednisolone. The paper describes TCR Vbeta CDR3 sequencing of 140 or so peripheral blood samples, made up of about 41 ophthalmopathy patients, roughly 72 hyperthyroidism patients and 17 progressor patients.

The sample holds a few counts of this clonotype. What this receptor recognizes is not known. Qualities for individual bases were not recorded, and no much larger clone is one base off. Ophthalmopathy patients had moderately to severely active disease, with a Clinical Activity Score of 3 or more, a NOSPECS grade of 4 or more, and a disease duration of less than 3 months. Exclusion was applied to patients with uncontrolled infections, other autoimmune diseases, pregnancy or lactation. Diagnoses were established on the basis of clinical symptoms, serum thyroxine and TRAb, thyroid ultrasound, and orbital computed tomography. Ficoll-Paque density gradient centrifugation was used to isolate PBMCs from around 10 ml of fresh peripheral blood. Trizol reagent was used to extract total RNA, and RNA quality was then checked on an Agilent 2100 Bioanalyzer. Counted from cysteine to phenylalanine, this CDR3 has 15 amino acids. The kept DNA is CDR3 alone, 45 bases in frame from the first base. Based on the germline V gene, the CDR1 and CDR2 sequences are MDHEN and SYDVKM. V and J are trimmed by 7 bases and 6 bases, and the gene matches miss 9 bases of the junction.

The TCR beta CDR3 regions were amplified from the RNA transcripts. The first round of RT-PCR for the TCR CDR3 was performed with the HTBI primer set and the Qiagen OneStep RT-PCR kit. A second multiplex PCR round built the libraries, followed by size selection and purification. Sequencing of the libraries was done on an Illumina HiSeq2000 using paired-end 100 bp reads. In the source study's methods: Raw data were processed with SOAPnuke, discarding reads with adapters, uncalled bases, mean Phred below 15, or no exact constant-primer or identifier match. High-quality paired reads were merged with COPE v1.2.5, and unique nucleotide sequences were defined as clonotypes. Clonotypes were aligned to IMGT TRBV, TRBD and TRBJ reference segments using MiTCR v1.1. Only V-J combinations with frequency above 0.0001, covering 99% to 99.2% of repertoires, were analysed. A TCS score was defined as the ratio of F50 (clonal expansion) to E x V (chaos), with BLOSUM62-based TCRdist applied between CDR3 peptides within each V-J. Welch's t-statistics and random forest reduced roughly 540 V-J features to 10 to 15, which were used in a naive Bayes classifier (R e1071). TCRdb handled the public reads itself, with Q25 trimming in fastp and clone calling in MiXCR, and kept productive beta chains. Entries that share a CDR3 protein sequence are merged under the most common genes and DNA. TCRdb's processing, not the authors', yielded these V and J calls. The sample table holds about 500,000 distinct CDR3 sequences, of which roughly a sixth were seen once. Clones ranked in the top ten supply approximately 30% of the sample.

The study at large found these results: In validation, the model predicted progression to ophthalmopathy a median of 6.5 months before onset, with 65% to 71% sensitivity and about 75% specificity. Most expanded thyroid clonotypes (frequency above 0.001) were also detected in blood, a finding suggesting that blood repertoires may reflect thyroid immune responses. A model built on a 13 V-J signature distinguished ophthalmopathy from stable hyperthyroidism, reaching roughly 88% sensitivity and 81.08% specificity in cross-validation and 80%/75% in testing. No statistical method was used to set the sample size in advance, and investigators knew the group allocation.

The chain is encoded by TRBV28 joined to TRBJ2-2; the junction holds 9 bases that match TRBD1. The sequence was collected from a young woman with Graves' ophthalmopathy. Sequenced sample: blood. In nucleotides, the sequence is TGTGCCAGCAACCCCCGGGACAGGGTGGCCGGGGAGCTGTTTTTT. The translation is CASNPRDRVAGELFF.